This TCR beta chain was sequenced during a study of blood T cell repertoires in COVID-19 (dated by TCRdb to 2019 to 2021). Some background on the complete study: The collaborator samples originated in the United States, Italy and Spain and spanned the acute and convalescent phases of COVID-19. HLA class I and class II types, where available, came from metadata supplied by the sample provider rather than from assay-based typing. A de-identified subject ID, COVID-19 status, age in years and sex were almost always included in the sample metadata. The samples were drawn from two sources: the first 160 participants of the ongoing ImmuneRACE study, and 1,200 or so subjects contributed by 6 global collaborators. The dataset comprised deeply sampled blood TCRbeta repertoires from subjects exposed to, actively infected with, or recovered from COVID-19. The prospective study material was composed of cDNA or gDNA derived from T cells, B-cell-depleted T cells, or PBMCs. The repertoires were released in a freely available public database meant as a resource for research on the immune response to SARS-CoV-2.

Including the terminal cysteine and phenylalanine, the CDR3 comprises 15 residues. The kept DNA is CDR3 alone, 45 bases in frame from the first base. Germline trimming: 6 bases from V, 2 bases from J; junction bases outside gene matches: 5. Based on the germline V gene (reference sequence), the CDR1 and CDR2 sequences are WNHNN and SYGVQD. In its sample, this clone was seen a few times. The antigen it binds to is not known. Base qualities were left out, and no much larger clone turns up one base away. Collaborating institutions collected whole blood in K2EDTA tubes following their own protocols. For TCRbeta analysis, collaborator samples were shipped as frozen whole blood, as isolated PBMCs, or as DNA extracted from either sample type. Summary of the overall study and its limitations: Clinical and demographic metadata were provided uncurated, with the amount varying by source and participant.

TCRbeta CDR3 regions were amplified from genomic DNA by means of the immunoSEQ Assay, a bias-controlled multiplex PCR. The authors' pipeline ran thus. Within the assay, amplification of reference gene primers was used to estimate how many nucleated cells each sample contained. To quantify the absolute abundance of each unique TCRbeta CDR3 rearrangement, sequence reads were collapsed and filtered. For each sample, productive Simpson clonality was calculated as the square root of Simpson's diversity index over productive rearrangements. TCRdb took this table from immuneACCESS and kept in-frame rearrangements with V and J called. Such tables lack part of the clones; where checked against another copy, unresolved V genes explain under half of the gap, and the rest is unexplained. That table furnishes V, J and clone size, whereas the DNA furnished D and trimming. Present in this sample are 70,000 or so clones, around nine tenths of which were seen just once. 29% of the sample rests with the top ten.

This chain joins TRBV10-1 to TRBJ2-1; 9 of the junction bases match TRBD1. Source material: peripheral blood. The sequence came from a woman aged 80 or older with active or convalescent COVID-19. The nucleotide sequence reads TGCGCCAGCAGCACAGGGGGCCGAACCTACAATGAGCAGTTCTTC. Its protein is CASSTGGRTYNEQFF.